These 18 T cell receptor beta chains came from one sample sequenced in a study of radiation and T cells in renal cell carcinoma. The method was immunoSEQ multiplex PCR; TCRdb's version includes in-frame clones alone and lacks a portion of them. Here the sample spans around 70,000 clones, 82% being singletons. Time point meaning: blood 2 weeks post-SBRT. This sample's treatment: 15 Gy SBRT to primary tumor, nephrectomy 4 weeks later. This specimen consisted of blood, obtained from a patient whose treatment included radiotherapy and nephrectomy. These TCRs come from a man between 60 and 75 years old with renal cell carcinoma.

The chain is built from TRBV28 and TRBJ2-7, with D unresolved. There are 16 residues in the CDR3. Per germline, CDR1 MDHEN and CDR2 SYDVKM. The V end was cut by 3 bases, the J end by 3 bases, with 18 bases between. The CDR3 protein is CASSLFELRWNYEQYF. In nucleotides, the CDR3 is TGTGCCAGCAGTTTGTTCGAGCTCAGATGGAACTACGAGCAGTACTTC.

The chain combines TRBV28 with TRBJ2-1; 8 nucleotides match TRBD1. In germline, CDR1 is MDHEN, CDR2 SYDVKM. With V trimmed by 7 bases and J by 7 bases, 12 bases remained unmatched. The CDR3 is 15 residues long. This CDR3 reads CASNIAGGWDNEQFF. CDR3 in DNA: TGTGCCAGCAACATCGCAGGGGGCTGGGATAATGAGCAGTTCTTC.

The rearrangement uses TRBV10-3 and TRBJ2-5, with 9 bases identical to TRBD1. The CDR3 runs to 14 residues. V lost 4 bases, J lost 3 bases, and 3 bases stayed unmatched. Germline V gene lookup returns CDR1 ENHRY and CDR2 SYGVKD. In DNA, the CDR3 is TGTGCCATCAGTGGCACAGGGGGCAAAGAGACCCAGTACTTC. Its protein product is CAISGTGGKETQYF.

V and J are TRBV4-1 and TRBJ2-7; D not resolved. V shed 2 bases and J shed 2 bases, with 16 bases lying between them. Per the germline V gene, CDR1 is MGHRA and CDR2 is YSYEKL. The CDR3 is 16 amino acids. CDR3 DNA sequence: TGCGCCAGCAGCCAAACATCATTGGGGTTTACCTACGAGCAGTACTTC. Translated, it gives CASSQTSLGFTYEQYF.

The rearrangement joins TRBV7-2 to TRBJ2-7, with D tentatively TRBD2 (6 bases). V gave up 1 base and J gave up 4 bases, with 23 bases separating them. Germline CDR1 is SGHTA and CDR2 is FQGNSA. The CDR3 spans 18 residues. The CDR3 sequence: CASSLDGSPGTAEYEQYF. The CDR3 region has the DNA TGTGCCAGCAGCTTAGATGGGTCCCCCGGGACTGCTGAGTACGAGCAGTACTTC.

V and J are TRBV4-1 and TRBJ2-1; 13 bases are a match to TRBD2. V was pared by 2 bases and J by 8 bases, with 6 bases of the junction left unmatched. The CDR3 covers 16 residues. Germline CDR1 MGHRA, CDR2 YSYEKL. The CDR3 DNA is TGCGCCAGCAGCCAACTACTAGCGGGAGGGCTCCATGAGCAGTTCTTC. Translating it yields CASSQLLAGGLHEQFF.

The chain joins TRBV27 to TRBJ2-7; 11 nucleotides agree with TRBD2. CDR3 length: 17 residues. The J segment lost 5 bases and the V segment lost 5 bases, leaving 14 bases of the junction unmatched. The germline CDR1 and CDR2 sequences are MNHEY and SMNVEV (reference sequence). The CDR3 coding sequence is TGTGCCAGCAGTGTAATGACAGTTCTAGCGGGAGGACACGAGCAGTACTTC. Its protein is CASSVMTVLAGGHEQYF.

The chain couples TRBV7-6 to TRBJ2-5; the D gene is possibly TRBD2 (6 bases). Trimming removed 0 bases at V and 3 bases at J, with 17 bases between. CDR3 size: 17 residues. Germline V lookup: CDR1 SGHVS, CDR2 FNYEAQ. Here the CDR3 reads CASSLALAYSHEETQYF. The DNA of the CDR3 is TGTGCCAGCAGCTTAGCCCTAGCGTATTCTCATGAAGAGACCCAGTACTTC.

The chain links TRBV29-1 to TRBJ2-2; 7 bases line up with TRBD2. The CDR3 spans 18 residues. Trimming took 4 bases from V and 6 from J; bases not matched to a gene: 20. CDR1 and CDR2 (germline): SQVTM, ANQGSEA. This CDR3 is CSVGVGGRGGSGAGELFF. Written as DNA, the CDR3 is TGCAGCGTTGGAGTCGGGGGGAGAGGCGGGAGTGGGGCCGGGGAGCTGTTTTTT.

Regarding this clone: One end of the junction fails to match germline, which may point to a read error. The chain is built from TRBV5-5 and TRBJ2-2; possibly TRBD1 for D (7 bases). Looked up from germline, CDR1 is SGHKS and CDR2 is YYEKEE (reference sequence). The CDR3 contains 13 residues. DNA for the CDR3: TGTGCCAGCAGCCTTGGACTACAGGGGAAGGCTGTTTTT. Amino acid sequence: CASSLGLQGKAVF.

CDR3 region: CASSNGGVTYEQYF. CDR3 nucleotide sequence: TGTGCCAGCAGTAATGGAGGGGTAACCTACGAGCAGTACTTC. The chain carries TRBV7-8 and TRBJ2-7; D is perhaps TRBD2 (6 bases). The CDR3 contains 14 residues. The germline V and J ends were trimmed by 6 bases and 2 bases, with 14 bases remaining between them. Germline V gene lookup returns CDR1 SGHVS and CDR2 FQNEAQ. Full variable domain (remainder filled in from reference TRBV7-8 and TRBJ2-7): GAGVSQSPRYKVAKRGQDVALRCDPISGHVSLFWYQQALGQGPEFLTYFQNEAQLDKSGLPSDRFFAERPEGSVSTLKIQRTQQEDSAVYLCASSNGGVTYEQYFGPGTRLTVT.

V is TRBV7-2 and J is TRBJ2-7; 8 bases are a match to TRBD1. Germline CDR1 reads SGHTA; CDR2 reads FQGNSA. There are 15 residues in the CDR3. The V and J ends lost 1 base and 5 bases, in that order; junction bases with no gene match: 7. CDR3 loop: CASSLDGTGIDEQYF. The CDR3 DNA reads as TGTGCCAGCAGCTTAGACGGGACAGGTATCGACGAGCAGTACTTC. Full variable domain (outside the CDR3, taken from reference TRBV7-2 and TRBJ2-7): GAGVSQSPSNKVTEKGKDVELRCDPISGHTALYWYRQSLGQGLEFLIYFQGNSAPDKSGLPSDRFSAERTGGSVSTLTIQRTQQEDSAVYLCASSLDGTGIDEQYFGPGTRLTVT.

The chain joins TRBV7-9 to TRBJ2-6; D unclear. This CDR3 contains 16 residues. Germline V gene data show CDR1 as SEHNR and CDR2 as FQNEAQ (reference sequence). V lost 5 bases to trimming and J lost 2 bases, with 13 bases between them. The chain's CDR3 is CASSRGRSPGANVLTF. Written as DNA, the CDR3 is TGTGCCAGCAGCCGTGGGCGTAGCCCTGGGGCCAACGTCCTGACTTTC. Supplemented by reference TRBV7-9 and TRBJ2-6, the full variable domain reads DTGVSQNPRHKITKRGQNVTFRCDPISEHNRLYWYRQTLGQGPEFLTYFQNEAQLEKSRLLSDRFSAERPKGSFSTLEIQRTEQGDSAMYLCASSRGRSPGANVLTFGAGSRLTVL.

V and J are TRBV5-6 and TRBJ2-7, with D tentatively TRBD1 (6 bases). Germline loops: CDR1 SGHDT, CDR2 YYEEEE. V lost 4 bases to trimming and J lost 2 bases, with 13 bases between them. CDR3 size: 14 residues. CDR3 DNA sequence: TGTGCCAGCAGCCCCGTGGACAGACCCTACGAGCAGTACTTC. This translates into CASSPVDRPYEQYF.

This sequence joins TRBV7-8 and TRBJ2-4, with D perhaps TRBD2 (5 bases). The V and J ends lost 1 base and 6 bases respectively, with 22 bases between them. Germline V gene sequence: CDR1 SGHVS, CDR2 FQNEAQ. CDR3 size: 18 residues. The CDR3 bases are TGTGCCAGCAGCTTAGTCGGCACCAGAGGTGTTGCGGGAAACATTCAGTACTTC. Its protein is CASSLVGTRGVAGNIQYF.

The chain uses TRBV7-7 and TRBJ2-5; the match to TRBD2 covers 9 bases. CDR3 length equals 14 residues. CDR1 SSHAT and CDR2 FNYEAQ come from the germline V gene (reference sequence). After removal of 1 base from V and 5 bases from J, the junction contained 2 bases not matched to a gene. In DNA, the CDR3 is TGTGCCAGCAGCTTAGGACTAGCGGAGGAGACCCAGTACTTC. Protein sequence: CASSLGLAEETQYF.

This clone came up many times. The rearrangement joins TRBV5-6 to TRBJ1-2; no clear D. With 0 bases removed from V and 2 bases from J, the gap between germline ends came to 2 bases. CDR1 and CDR2 from the germline V gene are SGHDT and YYEEEE. This CDR3 spans 12 amino acids. CDR3 loop: CASSLANYGYTF. CDR3 bases: TGTGCCAGCAGCTTGGCCAACTATGGCTACACCTTC.

The V call is TRBV29-1, the J call TRBJ1-1; 8 bases match TRBD1. V gave up 7 bases and J gave up 3 bases; unmatched junction bases: 7. The CDR3 covers 13 residues. The germline CDR1 and CDR2 sequences are SQVTM and ANQGSEA. CDR3: CSGRTGRYTEAFF. The CDR3, as DNA: TGCAGCGGTCGGACAGGGCGGTACACTGAAGCTTTCTTT. The whole variable domain, filled in from reference TRBV29-1 and TRBJ1-1, reads SAVISQKPSRDICQRGTSLTIQCQVDSQVTMMFWYRQQPGQSLTLIATANQGSEATYESGFVIDKFPISRPNLTFSTLTVSNMSPEDSSIYLCSGRTGRYTEAFFGQGTRLTVV.